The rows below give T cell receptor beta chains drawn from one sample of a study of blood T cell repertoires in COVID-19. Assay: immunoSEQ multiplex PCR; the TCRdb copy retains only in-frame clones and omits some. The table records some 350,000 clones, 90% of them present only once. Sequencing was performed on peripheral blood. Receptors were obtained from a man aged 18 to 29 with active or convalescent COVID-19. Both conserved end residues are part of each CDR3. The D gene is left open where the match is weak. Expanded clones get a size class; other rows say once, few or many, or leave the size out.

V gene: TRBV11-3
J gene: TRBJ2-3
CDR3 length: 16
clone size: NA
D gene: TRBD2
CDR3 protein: CASSLDSRREGDTQYF
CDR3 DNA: TGTGCCAGCAGCTTAGATTCCCGGCGGGAGGGGGATACGCAGTATTTT

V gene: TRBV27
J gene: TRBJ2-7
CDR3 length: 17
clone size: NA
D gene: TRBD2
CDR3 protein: CASSVRPGTRRYYEQYF
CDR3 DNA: TGTGCCAGCAGCGTCCGGCCGGGGACTAGGAGATACTACGAGCAGTACTTC

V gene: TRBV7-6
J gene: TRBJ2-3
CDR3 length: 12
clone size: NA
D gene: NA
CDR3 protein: CASSFLTDTQYF
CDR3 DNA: TGTGCCAGCAGCTTCCTCACAGATACGCAGTATTTT

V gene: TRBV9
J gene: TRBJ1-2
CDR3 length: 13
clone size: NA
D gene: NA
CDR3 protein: CASSVGGTLGYTF
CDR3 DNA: TGTGCCAGCAGCGTCGGGGGAACGTTGGGCTACACCTTC

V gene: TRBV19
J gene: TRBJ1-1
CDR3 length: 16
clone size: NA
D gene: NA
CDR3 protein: CASSNQRRTRNTEAFF
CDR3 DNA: TGTGCCAGTAGTAACCAACGCCGAACAAGAAACACTGAAGCTTTCTTT

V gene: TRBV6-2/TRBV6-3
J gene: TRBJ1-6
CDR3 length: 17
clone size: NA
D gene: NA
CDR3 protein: CASSPSGDRGYNSPLHF
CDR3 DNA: TGTGCCAGCAGCCCTTCAGGGGATCGAGGCTATAATTCACCCCTCCACTTT

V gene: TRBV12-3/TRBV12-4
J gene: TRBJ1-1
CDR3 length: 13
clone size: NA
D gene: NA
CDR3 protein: CASTSGHNTEAFF
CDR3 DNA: TGTGCCAGCACTTCGGGACACAACACTGAAGCTTTCTTT

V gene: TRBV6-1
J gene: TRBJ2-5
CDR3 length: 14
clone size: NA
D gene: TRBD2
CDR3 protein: CASRRAGGLETQYF
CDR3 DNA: TGTGCCAGCAGGCGAGCGGGAGGGCTAGAGACCCAGTACTTC

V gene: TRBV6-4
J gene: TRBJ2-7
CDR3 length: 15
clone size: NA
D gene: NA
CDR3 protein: CASSDPESQHHEQYF
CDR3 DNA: TGTGCCAGCAGTGACCCGGAGTCCCAGCACCACGAGCAGTACTTC

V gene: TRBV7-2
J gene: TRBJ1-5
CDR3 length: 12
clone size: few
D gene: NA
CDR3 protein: CASSSQGQPQHF
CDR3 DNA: TGTGCCAGCAGCTCTCAGGGTCAGCCCCAGCATTTT

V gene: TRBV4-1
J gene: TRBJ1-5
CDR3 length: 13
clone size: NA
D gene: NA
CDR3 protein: CASSQTGLQPQHF
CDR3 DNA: TGCGCCAGCAGCCAAACAGGGTTACAGCCCCAGCATTTT

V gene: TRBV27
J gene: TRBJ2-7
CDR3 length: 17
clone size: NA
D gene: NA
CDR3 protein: CASSSTSYYGSAYEQYF
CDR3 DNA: TGTGCCAGCAGTTCCACATCCTATTACGGGAGTGCCTACGAGCAGTACTTC

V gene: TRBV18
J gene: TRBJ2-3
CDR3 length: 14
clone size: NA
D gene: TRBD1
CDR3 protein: CASSRTGGPDTQYF
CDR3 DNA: TGTGCCAGCTCACGAACAGGGGGCCCAGATACGCAGTATTTT

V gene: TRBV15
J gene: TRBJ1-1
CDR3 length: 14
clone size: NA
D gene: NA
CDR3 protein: CATSFEGRGSEAFF
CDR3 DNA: TGTGCCACCAGCTTCGAGGGGAGGGGGTCTGAAGCTTTCTTT

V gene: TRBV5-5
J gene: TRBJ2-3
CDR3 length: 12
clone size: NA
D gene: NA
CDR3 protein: CASRRLTDTQYF
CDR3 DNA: TGTGCCAGCAGGCGACTGACAGATACGCAGTATTTT

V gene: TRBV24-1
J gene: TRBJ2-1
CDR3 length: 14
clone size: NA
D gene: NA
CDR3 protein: CATELAGSYNEQFF
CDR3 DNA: TGTGCCACCGAGCTTGCGGGATCCTACAATGAGCAGTTCTTC

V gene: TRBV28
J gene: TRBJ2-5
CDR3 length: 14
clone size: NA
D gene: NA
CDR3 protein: CASSLGGPQETQYF
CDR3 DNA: TGTGCCAGCAGTTTAGGTGGGCCGCAAGAGACCCAGTACTTC

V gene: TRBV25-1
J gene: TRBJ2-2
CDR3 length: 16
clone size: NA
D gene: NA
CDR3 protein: CASRAGQWAITGELFF
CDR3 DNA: TGTGCCAGCAGAGCAGGACAGTGGGCGATCACCGGGGAGCTGTTTTTT

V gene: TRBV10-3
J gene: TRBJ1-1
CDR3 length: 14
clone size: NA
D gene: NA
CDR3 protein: CAISASDINTEAFF
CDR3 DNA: TGTGCCATCAGTGCCTCGGACATTAACACTGAAGCTTTCTTT

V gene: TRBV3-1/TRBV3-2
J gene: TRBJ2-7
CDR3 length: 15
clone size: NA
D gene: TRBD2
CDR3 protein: CASSPRARGAGEQYF
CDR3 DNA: TGTGCCAGCAGCCCGAGAGCGCGGGGGGCTGGCGAGCAGTACTTC

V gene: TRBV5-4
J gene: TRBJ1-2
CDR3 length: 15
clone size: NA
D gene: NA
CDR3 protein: CASSLQGVGVKGYTF
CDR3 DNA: TGTGCCAGCAGCTTGCAAGGAGTCGGGGTTAAGGGCTACACCTTC

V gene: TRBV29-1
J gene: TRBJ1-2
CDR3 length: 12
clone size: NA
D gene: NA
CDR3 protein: CSVQTGDYGYTF
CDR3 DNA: TGCAGCGTCCAAACGGGGGACTATGGCTACACCTTC

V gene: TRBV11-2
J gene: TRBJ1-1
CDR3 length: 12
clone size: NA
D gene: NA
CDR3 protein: CASRSMNTEAFF
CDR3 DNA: TGTGCCAGCAGGAGCATGAACACTGAAGCTTTCTTT

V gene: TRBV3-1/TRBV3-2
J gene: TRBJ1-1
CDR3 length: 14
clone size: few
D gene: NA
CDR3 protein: CASAVSGGITEAFF
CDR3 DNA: TGTGCCAGCGCTGTCTCGGGGGGGATCACTGAAGCTTTCTTT

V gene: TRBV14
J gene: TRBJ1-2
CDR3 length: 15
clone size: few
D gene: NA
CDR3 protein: CASSQDLAGGYGYTF
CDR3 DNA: TGTGCCAGCAGCCAAGATCTGGCAGGAGGTTATGGCTACACCTTC

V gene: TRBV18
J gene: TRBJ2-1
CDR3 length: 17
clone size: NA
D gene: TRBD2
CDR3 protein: CASSPPLGGGPGNEQFF
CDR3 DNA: TGTGCCAGCTCACCCCCCCTGGGGGGAGGGCCAGGCAATGAGCAGTTCTTC

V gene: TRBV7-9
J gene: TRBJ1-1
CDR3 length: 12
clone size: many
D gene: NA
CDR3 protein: CSATHQNTEAFF
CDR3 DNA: TGTTCGGCGACACACCAGAACACTGAAGCTTTCTTT

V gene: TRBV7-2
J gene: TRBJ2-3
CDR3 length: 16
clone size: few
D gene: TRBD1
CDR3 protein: CASSLAGTGGPDTQYF
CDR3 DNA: TGTGCCAGCAGCTTAGCCGGGACAGGGGGACCAGATACGCAGTATTTT

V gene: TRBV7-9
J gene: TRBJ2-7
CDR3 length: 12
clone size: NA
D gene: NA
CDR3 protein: CASSLSVDEQYF
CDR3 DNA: TGTGCCAGCAGCTTATCGGTTGACGAGCAGTACTTC

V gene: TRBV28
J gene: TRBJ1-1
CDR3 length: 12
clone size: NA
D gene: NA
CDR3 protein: CASSFGGSEAFF
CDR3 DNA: TGTGCCAGCAGTTTCGGGGGGTCTGAAGCTTTCTTT

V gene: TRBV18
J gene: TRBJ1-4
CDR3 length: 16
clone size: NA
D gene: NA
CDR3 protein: CASSPPVGSTNEKLFF
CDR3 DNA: TGTGCCAGCTCACCACCTGTCGGGTCAACTAATGAAAAACTGTTTTTT

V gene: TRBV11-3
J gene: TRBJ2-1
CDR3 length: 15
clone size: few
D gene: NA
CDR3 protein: CASSLGGTNYNEQFF
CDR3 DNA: TGTGCCAGCAGCTTAGGAGGGACAAATTACAATGAGCAGTTCTTC

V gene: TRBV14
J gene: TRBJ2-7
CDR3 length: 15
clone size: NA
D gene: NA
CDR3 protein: CASSQDQRSRYEQYF
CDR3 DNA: TGTGCCAGCAGCCAAGATCAGAGGAGTCGGTACGAGCAGTACTTC

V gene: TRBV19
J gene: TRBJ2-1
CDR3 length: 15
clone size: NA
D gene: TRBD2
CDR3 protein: CASTKSSGVYNEQFF
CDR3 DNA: TGTGCCAGTACCAAATCTAGCGGGGTATACAATGAGCAGTTCTTC

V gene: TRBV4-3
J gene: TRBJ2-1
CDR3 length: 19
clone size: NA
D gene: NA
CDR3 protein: CASSQEASRQANGPNEQFF
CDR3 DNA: TGCGCCAGCAGCCAAGAGGCCTCCCGACAGGCAAATGGCCCCAATGAGCAGTTCTTC

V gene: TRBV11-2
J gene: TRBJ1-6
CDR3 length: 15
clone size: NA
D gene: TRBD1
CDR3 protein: CASSLLGQGGSPLHF
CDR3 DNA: TGTGCCAGCAGCCTCCTCGGACAGGGCGGATCACCCCTCCACTTT

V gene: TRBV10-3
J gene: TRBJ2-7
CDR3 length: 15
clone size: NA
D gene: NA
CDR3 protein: CASHNPRTESLEQYF
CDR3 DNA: TGTGCCTCACACAACCCGCGGACAGAGAGCCTCGAGCAGTACTTC

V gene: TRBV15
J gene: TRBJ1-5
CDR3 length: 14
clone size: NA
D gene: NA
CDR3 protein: CATSRERRPQPQHF
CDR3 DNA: TGTGCCACCAGCAGAGAGCGGCGACCTCAGCCCCAGCATTTT

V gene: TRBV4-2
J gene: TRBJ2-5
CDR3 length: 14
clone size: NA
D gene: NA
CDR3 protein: CASSQGGGRETQYF
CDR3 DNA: TGTGCCAGCAGCCAAGGAGGAGGGCGGGAGACCCAGTACTTC

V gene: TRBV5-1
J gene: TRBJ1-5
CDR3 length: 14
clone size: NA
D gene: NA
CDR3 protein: CASSPGEGNQPQHF
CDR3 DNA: TGCGCCAGCAGCCCGGGAGAGGGCAATCAGCCCCAGCATTTT

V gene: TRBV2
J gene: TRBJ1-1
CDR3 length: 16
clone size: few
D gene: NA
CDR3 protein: CASRRGGFLNNTEAFF
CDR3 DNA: TGTGCCAGCAGGAGGGGAGGGTTCCTTAACAACACTGAAGCTTTCTTT

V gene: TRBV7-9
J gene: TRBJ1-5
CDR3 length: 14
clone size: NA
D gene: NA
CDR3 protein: CASSQGYSNQPQHF
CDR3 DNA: TGTGCCAGCAGTCAGGGTTATAGCAATCAGCCCCAGCATTTT